These T cell receptor beta chains were read from a single sample in a study of blood T cell repertoires in COVID-19. Sequencing was performed with immunoSEQ multiplex PCR; in TCRdb, only in-frame clones are kept and a portion is missing. The repertoire holds around 75,000 clones, with about 89% as singletons. The sequencing sample was made of peripheral blood. The receptors here all came from a man aged 55 to 70 with acute or convalescent COVID-19. The CDR3 runs from the conserved cysteine through the conserved F or W. Fields, in order: J gene, clone size, V gene, CDR3 protein. The size of a clone is reported for some rows only, either as once, few or many, or as a class for expanded clones.

TRBJ1-1 - TRBV19 CASSRRDRDTEAFF
TRBJ1-3 - TRBV12-3/TRBV12-4 CAIHRGSGNTIYF
TRBJ2-5 - TRBV18 CASSPLGIGEETQYF
TRBJ2-1 - TRBV5-1 CASSLFGVGDEQFF
TRBJ1-4 - TRBV19 CASSSGQGITNEKLFF
TRBJ2-2 - TRBV28 CASSLGRGPTGELFF
TRBJ2-2 few TRBV5-8 CASSLGQGVGELFF
TRBJ2-3 - TRBV18 CASSPPVGSDPDTQYF
TRBJ1-1 - TRBV20-1 CSASTGTVGTEAFF
TRBJ2-3 - TRBV11-2 CASSEISGSSDTQYF
TRBJ2-1 once TRBV27 CASSNRGPGNEQFF
TRBJ2-7 - TRBV7-8 CASSLSGGSYEQYF
TRBJ1-6 - TRBV7-6 CASSFRDSYNSPLHF
TRBJ2-2 - TRBV27 CASSFSGLAGVNTGELFF
TRBJ1-2 - TRBV6-5 CASSHKQGVYGYTF
TRBJ2-7 - TRBV24-1 CATSRGKSSYEQYF
TRBJ2-1 once TRBV5-6 CASSLGARREPNEQFF
TRBJ1-6 - TRBV9 CASSPGDRSNSPLHF
TRBJ2-7 few TRBV9 CASSLRLQGSEQYF